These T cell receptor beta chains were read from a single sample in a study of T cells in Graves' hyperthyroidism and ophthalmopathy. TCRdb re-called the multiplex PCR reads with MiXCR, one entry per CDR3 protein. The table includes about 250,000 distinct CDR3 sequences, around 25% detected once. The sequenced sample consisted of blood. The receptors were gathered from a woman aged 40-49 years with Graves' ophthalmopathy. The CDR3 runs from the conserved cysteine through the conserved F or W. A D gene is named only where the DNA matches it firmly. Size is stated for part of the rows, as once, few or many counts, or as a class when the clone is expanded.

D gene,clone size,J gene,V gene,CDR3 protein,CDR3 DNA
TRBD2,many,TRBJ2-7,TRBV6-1,CASSPVTSGSYEQYF,TGTGCCAGCAGTCCCGTGACTAGCGGATCCTACGAGCAGTACTTC
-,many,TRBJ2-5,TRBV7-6,CASSPGWSGETQYF,TGTGCCAGCAGCCCCGGGTGGTCGGGAGAGACCCAGTACTTC
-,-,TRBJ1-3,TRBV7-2,CASSLGIGGNTIYF,TGTGCCAGCAGCTTAGGGATTGGCGGAAACACCATATATTTT
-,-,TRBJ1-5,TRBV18,CASSPVGRGRDQPQHF,TGTGCCAGCTCACCCGTAGGGCGAGGGCGGGATCAGCCCCAGCATTTT
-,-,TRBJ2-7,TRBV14,CASSQERRGSRYEQYF,TGTGCCAGCAGCCAAGAGAGAAGAGGATCCCGCTACGAGCAGTACTTC
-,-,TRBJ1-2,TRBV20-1,CSLKQESQLWPDGYTF,TGCAGCCTGAAACAAGAATCGCAGTTATGGCCTGATGGCTACACCTTC
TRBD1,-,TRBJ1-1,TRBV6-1,CASTGTAGLASF,TGTGCCAGCACCGGGACAGCCGGTCTCGCTTCCTTT
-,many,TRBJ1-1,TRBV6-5,CASSYGETEAFF,TGTGCCAGCAGTTATGGAGAGACTGAAGCTTTCTTT
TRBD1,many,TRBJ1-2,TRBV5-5,CASSPSPGTVLGYTF,TGTGCCAGCAGCCCCAGTCCCGGGACAGTGCTAGGCTACACCTTC
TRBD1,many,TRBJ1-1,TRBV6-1,CASSEAGQGITEAFF,TGTGCCAGCAGTGAAGCGGGACAGGGGATCACTGAAGCTTTCTTT
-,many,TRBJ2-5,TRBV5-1,CASSFNPYQETQYF,TGCGCCAGCAGCTTTAACCCGTACCAAGAGACCCAGTACTTC
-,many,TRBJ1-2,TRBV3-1,CASSQVAFYGYTF,TGTGCCAGCAGCCAAGTGGCTTTCTATGGCTACACCTTC
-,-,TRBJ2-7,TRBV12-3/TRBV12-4,CASSPDSGTYEQYF,TGTGCCAGCAGTCCGGACAGTGGGACCTACGAGCAGTACTTC
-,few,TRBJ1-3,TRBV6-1,CAIRSGGTGNTIYF,TGTGCCATCCGGTCGGGGGGCACGGGAAACACCATATATTTT
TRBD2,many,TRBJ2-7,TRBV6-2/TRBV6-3,CASSYPNPRLAGGPREQYF,TGTGCCAGCAGTTACCCAAACCCTCGACTAGCGGGAGGACCCCGGGAGCAGTACTTC
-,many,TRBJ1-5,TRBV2,CASSGEGTQPQHF,TGTGCCAGCAGTGGGGAGGGGACCCAGCCCCAGCATTTT
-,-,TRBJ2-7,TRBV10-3,CAISSVKVAALYEQYF,TGTGCCATCAGTTCCGTGAAAGTAGCGGCACTCTACGAGCAGTACTTC
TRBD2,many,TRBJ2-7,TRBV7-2,CASSLGLAEQYF,TGTGCCAGCAGCTTGGGACTAGCGGAGCAGTACTTC
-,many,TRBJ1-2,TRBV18,CASSPQGDGYTF,TGTGCCAGCTCACCACAGGGTGATGGCTACACCTTC
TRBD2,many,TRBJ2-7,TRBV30,CAWRAGGPHEQYF,TGTGCCTGGAGAGCGGGAGGGCCCCACGAGCAGTACTTC
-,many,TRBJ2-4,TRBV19,CASRTDAAKNIQYF,TGTGCCAGCCGTACCGATGCGGCCAAAAACATTCAGTACTTC
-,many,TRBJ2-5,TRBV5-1,CASSLDGYQETQYF,TGCGCCAGCAGCTTGGATGGCTACCAAGAGACCCAGTACTTC
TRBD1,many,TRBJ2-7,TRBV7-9,CASSLDWRDRVVYEQYF,TGTGCCAGCAGCTTAGATTGGCGGGACAGGGTGGTCTACGAGCAGTACTTC
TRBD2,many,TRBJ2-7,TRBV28,CASSSPTSGRPSFEQYF,TGTGCCAGCAGTTCCCCGACTAGCGGGAGGCCTTCCTTCGAGCAGTACTTC
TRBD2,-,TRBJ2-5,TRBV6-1,CASSLTSGRAGETQYF,TGTGCCAGCAGCCTGACTAGCGGGAGGGCCGGGGAGACCCAGTACTTC
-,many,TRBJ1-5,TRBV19,CASRNPPNQPQHF,TGTGCCAGTAGAAATCCTCCCAATCAGCCCCAGCATTTT
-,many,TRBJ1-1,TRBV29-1,CSVEVLGRGNTEAFF,TGCAGCGTTGAAGTTTTGGGGCGGGGGAACACTGAAGCTTTCTTT
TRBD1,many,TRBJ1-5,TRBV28,CASSPGGGQPQHF,TGTGCCAGCAGCCCAGGGGGCGGGCAGCCCCAGCATTTT
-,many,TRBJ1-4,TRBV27,CASKGGANEKLFF,TGTGCCAGCAAGGGGGGAGCTAATGAAAAACTGTTTTTT
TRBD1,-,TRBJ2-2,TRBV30,CAWGSGQGATGELFF,TGTGCCTGGGGCTCCGGACAGGGGGCCACCGGGGAGCTGTTTTTT
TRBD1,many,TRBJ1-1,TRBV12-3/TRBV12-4,CASTRTGGTEAFF,TGTGCCAGCACCCGCACAGGGGGCACTGAAGCTTTCTTT
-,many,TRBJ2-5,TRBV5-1,CASSLAREETQYF,TGCGCCAGCAGCTTGGCCAGGGAGGAGACCCAGTACTTC